The 7 T cell receptor beta chains below were found in one sample sequenced in a study of OX40 agonist ivuxolimab in advanced cancers. Clones were read by immunoSEQ multiplex PCR, and TCRdb kept only the in-frame ones, dropping some. The sample has roughly 76,000 clones, over 75% seen once; the top ten hold 4.1%. This sample comprised CD4+ or CD8+ T cells sorted from blood, obtained in a trial of the OX40 agonist ivuxolimab. All receptors come from an adult with an advanced solid tumor such as melanoma, head and neck, liver or kidney cancer.

V gene TRBV6-4 combines with J gene TRBJ2-1; a possible D gene is TRBD2 (6 bases). The CDR3 length is 21 residues. V lost 1 base and J 0 bases, leaving 25 bases between the germline ends. The germline V gene has CDR1 MRHNA and CDR2 SNTAGT. The CDR3, as DNA: TGTGCCAGCAGTGACTTATTCTGGCTACGGCGGGATCCATCCTCCTACAATGAGCAGTTCTTC. Its translation: CASSDLFWLRRDPSSYNEQFF.

The chain uses TRBV6-5 and TRBJ1-3, with TRBD1 matching 7 bases. The germline CDR1 and CDR2 sequences are MNHEY and SVGAGI. The length of the CDR3 is 15 residues. The ends lost 6 bases at V and 4 bases at J; junction bases unmatched: 9. CDR3 in amino acids: CASRLGQHQGNTIYF. The DNA of the CDR3 is TGTGCCAGCAGACTGGGACAGCACCAAGGAAACACCATATATTTT.

This sequence joins TRBV19 and TRBJ2-7; TRBD1 matches at 8 bases. The J segment lost 0 bases and the V segment lost 9 bases, leaving 4 bases of the junction unmatched. Germline loops: CDR1 LNHDA, CDR2 SQIVND (reference sequence). The CDR3 extends over 13 amino acids. The CDR3 sequence: CASSRGLSYEQYF. For the CDR3, the DNA is TGTGCCAGCAGCAGGGGGCTCTCCTACGAGCAGTACTTC.

The chain combines TRBV15 with TRBJ2-5, with D perhaps TRBD1 or TRBD2 (5 bases each). Germline V lookup: CDR1 LNHNV, CDR2 YYDKDF (reference sequence). CDR3 size: 18 residues. Trimming pared 1 base from V and 1 base from J, leaving 19 bases between. This CDR3 reads CATSRVRVGRATQETQYF. CDR3 nucleotides: TGTGCCACCAGCAGAGTGAGAGTGGGGCGGGCAACCCAAGAGACCCAGTACTTC.

The chain links TRBV4-1 to TRBJ2-4; TRBD2 aligns across 9 bases. Trimming at V came to 1 base and at J to 5 bases, leaving 15 bases not matched to a gene. The CDR3 loop spans 19 amino acids. CDR1 MGHRA and CDR2 YSYEKL come from the germline V gene. In DNA form, the CDR3 reads TGCGCCAGCAGCCAAGTATCCGGTCGGCGGGAGGGCCGTGAAAACATTCAGTACTTC. Residues: CASSQVSGRREGRENIQYF.

The chain links TRBV20-1 to TRBJ2-5; tentative D call: TRBD1 (5 bases). This CDR3 comprises 11 residues. V was trimmed by 7 bases and J by 6 bases, leaving 12 bases between them. Germline CDR1 and CDR2: DFQATT and SNEGSKA (reference sequence). CDR3 nucleotides: TGCAGTGGACAGTCCAAGAAGACCCAGTACTTC. Protein: CSGQSKKTQYF.

The rearrangement joins TRBV7-2 to TRBJ1-5; D uncertain. CDR3 length: 15 residues. Trimming stripped 5 bases from V and 3 bases from J, with 14 bases between. Looked up from germline, CDR1 is SGHTA and CDR2 is FQGNSA. The CDR3 coding sequence is TGTGCCAGCAGCCTGAACGCCAATAACAATCAGCCCCAGCATTTT. Translated: CASSLNANNNQPQHF.